The clone carrying this T cell receptor (beta chain) was observed a single time. This record belongs to a study of T cell responses to AZD1222 COVID-19 vaccine. Germline loops: CDR1 SGHRS, CDR2 YFSETQ. CDR3 size: 15 residues. The junction had 9 bases not matched to a gene; V was cut back by 6 bases and J by 1 base. Assay used: immunoSEQ multiplex PCR; TCRdb lists only in-frame clones, some missing. The top ten clones hold less than 11% of a sample with some 120,000 clones, 70% to 90% of them seen once. Sequencing was performed on peripheral blood, taken on day 0 of AZD1222 vaccination. The sequence came from an adult in good health. This chain uses TRBV5-1 with TRBJ1-1, with 7 bases matching TRBD1. CDR3 amino acids: CASTPMDRSNTEAFF. CDR3 nucleotides: TGCGCCAGCACACCCATGGACAGGTCGAACACTGAAGCTTTCTTT. Together with reference TRBV5-1 and TRBJ1-1, the CDR3 gives the full variable domain: KAGVTQTPRYLIKTRGQQVTLSCSPISGHRSVSWYQQTPGQGLQFLFEYFSETQRNKGNFPGRFSGRQFSNSRSEMNVSTLELGDSALYLCASTPMDRSNTEAFFGQGTRLTVV.